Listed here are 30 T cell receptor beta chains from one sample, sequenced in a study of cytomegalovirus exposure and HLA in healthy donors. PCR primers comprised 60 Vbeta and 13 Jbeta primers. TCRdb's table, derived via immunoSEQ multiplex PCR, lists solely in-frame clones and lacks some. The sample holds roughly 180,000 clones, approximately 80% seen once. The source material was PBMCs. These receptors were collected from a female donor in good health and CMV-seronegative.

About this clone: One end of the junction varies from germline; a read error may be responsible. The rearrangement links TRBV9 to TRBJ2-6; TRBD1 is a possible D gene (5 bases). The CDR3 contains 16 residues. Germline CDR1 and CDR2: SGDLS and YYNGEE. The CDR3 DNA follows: TGTGCCAGCAGCGTAGCGCAGGGCTCTGGGGCCAACGGCCTGACTTTC. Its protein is CASSVAQGSGANGLTF.

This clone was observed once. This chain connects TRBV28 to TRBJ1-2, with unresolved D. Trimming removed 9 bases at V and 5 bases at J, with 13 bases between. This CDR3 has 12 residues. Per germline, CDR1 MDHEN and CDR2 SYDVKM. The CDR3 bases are TGTGCCAGTTACTCGGTGCTTTATGGCTACACCTTC. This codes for CASYSVLYGYTF.

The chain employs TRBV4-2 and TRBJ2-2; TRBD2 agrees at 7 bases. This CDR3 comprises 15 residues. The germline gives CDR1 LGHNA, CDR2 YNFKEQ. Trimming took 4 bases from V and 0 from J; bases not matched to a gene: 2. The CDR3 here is CASSPGLTNTGELFF. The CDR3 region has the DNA TGTGCCAGCAGCCCGGGACTAACGAACACCGGGGAGCTGTTTTTT.

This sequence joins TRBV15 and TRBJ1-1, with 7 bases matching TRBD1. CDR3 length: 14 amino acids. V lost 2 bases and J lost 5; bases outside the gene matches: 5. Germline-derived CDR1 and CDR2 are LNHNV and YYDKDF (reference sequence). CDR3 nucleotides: TGTGCCACCAGCAGACAGGGGGGACTGACTGAAGCTTTCTTT. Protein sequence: CATSRQGGLTEAFF.

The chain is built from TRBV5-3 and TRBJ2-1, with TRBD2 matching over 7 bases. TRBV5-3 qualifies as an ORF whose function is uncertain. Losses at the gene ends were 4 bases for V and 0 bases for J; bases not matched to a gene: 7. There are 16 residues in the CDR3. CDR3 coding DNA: TGTGCCAGAAGCCGCCGGCTAGCGGACTCCTACAATGAGCAGTTCTTC. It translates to CARSRRLADSYNEQFF.

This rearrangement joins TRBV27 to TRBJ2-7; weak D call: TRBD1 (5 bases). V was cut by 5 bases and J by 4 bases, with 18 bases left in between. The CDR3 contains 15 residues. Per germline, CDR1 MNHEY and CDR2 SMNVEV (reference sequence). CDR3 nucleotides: TGTGCCAGCAGTCCACAGGAAGGGGCGCGGTACGAGCAGTACTTC. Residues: CASSPQEGARYEQYF.

DNA for the CDR3: TGTGCCAGCAGCCCCCCGGGAAAATCGACCGGGGAGCTGTTTTTT. Translating it yields CASSPPGKSTGELFF. The chain combines TRBV7-3 with TRBJ2-2, with a tentative D call TRBD2 (5 bases). The CDR3 covers 15 residues. The V end lost 5 bases, the J end lost 5 bases, and 15 bases lay between the germline ends. Germline V gene lookup returns CDR1 SGHTA and CDR2 FQGTGA. Based on the CDR3 plus reference TRBV7-3 and TRBJ2-2, the full variable domain is GAGVSQTPSNKVTEKGKYVELRCDPISGHTALYWYRQSLGQGPEFLIYFQGTGAADDSGLPNDRFFAVRPEGSVSTLKIQRTERGDSAVYLCASSPPGKSTGELFFGEGSRLTVL.

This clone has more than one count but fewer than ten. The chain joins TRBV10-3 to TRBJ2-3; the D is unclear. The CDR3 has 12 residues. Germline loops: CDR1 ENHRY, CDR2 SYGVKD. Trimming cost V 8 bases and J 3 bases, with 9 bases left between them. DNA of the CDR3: TGTGCCATCGCGAGAGTGACAGATACGCAGTATTTT. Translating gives CAIARVTDTQYF.

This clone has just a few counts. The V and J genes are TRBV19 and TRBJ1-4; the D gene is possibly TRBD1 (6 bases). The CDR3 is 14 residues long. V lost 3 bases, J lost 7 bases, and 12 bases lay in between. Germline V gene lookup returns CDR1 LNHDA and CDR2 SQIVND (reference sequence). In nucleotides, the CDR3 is TGTGCCAGTAGTATGGGGGCGCAGGGTGAAAAACTGTTTTTT. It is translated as CASSMGAQGEKLFF. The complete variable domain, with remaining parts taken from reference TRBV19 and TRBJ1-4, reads DGGITQSPKYLFRKEGQNVTLSCEQNLNHDAMYWYRQDPGQGLRLIYYSQIVNDFQKGDIAEGYSVSREKKESFPLTVTSAQKNPTAFYLCASSMGAQGEKLFFGSGTQLSVL.

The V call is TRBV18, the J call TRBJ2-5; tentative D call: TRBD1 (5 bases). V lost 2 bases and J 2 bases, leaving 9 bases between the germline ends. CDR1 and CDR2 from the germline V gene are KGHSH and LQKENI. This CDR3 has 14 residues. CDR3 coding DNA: TGTGCCAGCTCACCAGGAAGACAGCAAGAGACCCAGTACTTC. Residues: CASSPGRQQETQYF.

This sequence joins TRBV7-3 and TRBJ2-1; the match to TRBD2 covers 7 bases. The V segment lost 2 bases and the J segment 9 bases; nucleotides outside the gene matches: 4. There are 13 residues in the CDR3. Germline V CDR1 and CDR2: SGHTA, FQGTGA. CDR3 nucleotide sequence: TGTGCCAGCAGCTTACCCGGCGGGGGTGAGCAGTTCTTC. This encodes CASSLPGGGEQFF.

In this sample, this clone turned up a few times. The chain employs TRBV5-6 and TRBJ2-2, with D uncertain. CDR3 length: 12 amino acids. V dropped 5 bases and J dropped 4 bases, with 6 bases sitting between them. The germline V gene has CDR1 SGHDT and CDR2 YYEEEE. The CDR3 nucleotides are TGTGCCAGCAGATTCAGCACCGGGGAGCTGTTTTTT. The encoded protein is CASRFSTGELFF.

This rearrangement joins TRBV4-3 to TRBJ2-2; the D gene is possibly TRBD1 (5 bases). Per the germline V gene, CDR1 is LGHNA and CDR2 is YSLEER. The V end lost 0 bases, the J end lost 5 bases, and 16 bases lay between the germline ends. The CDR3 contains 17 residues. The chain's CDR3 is CASSQDDARTQTGELFF. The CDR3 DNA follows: TGCGCCAGCAGCCAAGATGACGCCCGGACACAAACCGGGGAGCTGTTTTTT.

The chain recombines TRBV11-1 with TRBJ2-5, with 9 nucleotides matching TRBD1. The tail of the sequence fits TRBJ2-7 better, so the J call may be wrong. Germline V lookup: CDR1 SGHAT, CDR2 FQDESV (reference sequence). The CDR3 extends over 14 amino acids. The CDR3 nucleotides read TGTGCCAGCAGCCAAAACAGGGGGCCTCTCGAGCAGTACTTC. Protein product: CASSQNRGPLEQYF.

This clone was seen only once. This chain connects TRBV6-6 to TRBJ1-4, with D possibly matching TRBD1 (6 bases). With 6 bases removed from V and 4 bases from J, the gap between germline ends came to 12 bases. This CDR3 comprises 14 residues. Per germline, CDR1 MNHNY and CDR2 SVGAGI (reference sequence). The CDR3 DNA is TGTGCCAGCAGGGGGGCGTGGGGTAATGAAAAACTGTTTTTT. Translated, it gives CASRGAWGNEKLFF.

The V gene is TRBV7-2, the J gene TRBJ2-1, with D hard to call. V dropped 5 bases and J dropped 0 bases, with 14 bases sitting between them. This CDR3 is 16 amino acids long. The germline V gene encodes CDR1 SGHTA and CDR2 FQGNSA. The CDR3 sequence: CASSPPLSISYNEQFF. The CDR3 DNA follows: TGTGCCAGCAGCCCCCCTCTAAGTATCTCCTACAATGAGCAGTTCTTC.

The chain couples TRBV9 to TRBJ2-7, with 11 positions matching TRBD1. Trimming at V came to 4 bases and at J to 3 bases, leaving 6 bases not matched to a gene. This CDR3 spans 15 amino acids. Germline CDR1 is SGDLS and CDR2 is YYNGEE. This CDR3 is CASSSGQGVDYEQYF. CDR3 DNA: TGTGCCAGCAGCTCGGGACAGGGGGTAGACTACGAGCAGTACTTC.

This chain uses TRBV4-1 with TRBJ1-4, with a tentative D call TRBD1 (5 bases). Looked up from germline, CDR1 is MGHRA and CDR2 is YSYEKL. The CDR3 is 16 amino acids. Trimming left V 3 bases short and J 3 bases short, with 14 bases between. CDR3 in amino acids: CASSQPTVTSNEKLFF. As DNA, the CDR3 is TGCGCCAGCAGCCAGCCGACAGTCACTTCTAATGAAAAACTGTTTTTT.

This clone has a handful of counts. The CDR3 DNA sequence: TGTGCCAGCATCCCTAACACCGGGGGGACCCAGTACTTC. This sequence encodes CASIPNTGGTQYF. This chain connects TRBV7-2 to TRBJ2-5; D possibly corresponds to TRBD2 (6 bases). The CDR3 loop spans 13 amino acids. Germline V lookup: CDR1 SGHTA, CDR2 FQGNSA. The germline V and J ends were trimmed by 7 bases and 7 bases, with 16 bases remaining between them.

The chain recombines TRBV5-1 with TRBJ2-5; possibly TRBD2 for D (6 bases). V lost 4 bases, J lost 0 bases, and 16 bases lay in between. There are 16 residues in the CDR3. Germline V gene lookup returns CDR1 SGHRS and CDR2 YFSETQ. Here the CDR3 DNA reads TGCGCCAGCAGCCAGCTAGCTAGCGCCCACCAAGAGACCCAGTACTTC. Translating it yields CASSQLASAHQETQYF.

For the CDR3, the DNA is TGTGCCAGCAGCCAAATAGCGGGAAGAAGGGATGAGCAGTTCTTC. This encodes CASSQIAGRRDEQFF. J is TRBJ2-1 and V is TRBV4-2; 8 positions match TRBD2. The CDR3 extends over 15 amino acids. V shed 2 bases, J shed 8 bases, and the junction held 8 bases outside the gene matches. CDR1 LGHNA and CDR2 YNFKEQ come from the germline V gene.

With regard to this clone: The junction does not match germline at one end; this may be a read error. The CDR3 DNA reads as TGTGCCAGCAGCTTTCGCTCACGGGAAAAAAACAGTCAGTACTTC. Translated: CASSFRSREKNSQYF. This rearrangement joins TRBV5-6 to TRBJ2-4; a possible D gene is TRBD2 (5 bases). The germline V gene has CDR1 SGHDT and CDR2 YYEEEE. CDR3 length equals 15 residues. Based on the CDR3 plus reference TRBV5-6 and TRBJ2-4, the full variable domain is DAGVTQSPTHLIKTRGQQVTLRCSPKSGHDTVSWYQQALGQGPQFIFQYYEEEERQRGNFPDRFSGHQFPNYSSELNVNALLLGDSALYLCASSFRSREKNSQYFGAGTRLSVL.

The CDR3 region has the DNA TGTGCCAGCAGCTGGACAGGGTCGGTGTTCGGCTACACCTTC. Protein product: CASSWTGSVFGYTF. This sequence joins TRBV5-8 and TRBJ1-2; 8 positions agree with TRBD1. Germline lookup yields CDR1 SGHTS and CDR2 YDEGEE. The ends lost 3 bases at V and 8 bases at J; junction bases unmatched: 9. The CDR3 sequence is 14 residues long.

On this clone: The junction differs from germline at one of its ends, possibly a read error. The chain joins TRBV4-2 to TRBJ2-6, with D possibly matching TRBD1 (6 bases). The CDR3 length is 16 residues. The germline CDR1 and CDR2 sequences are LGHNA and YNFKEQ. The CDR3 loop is CASSQDQGSGANGLTF. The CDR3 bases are TGTGCCAGCAGCCAAGATCAGGGGTCTGGGGCCAACGGCCTGACTTTC.

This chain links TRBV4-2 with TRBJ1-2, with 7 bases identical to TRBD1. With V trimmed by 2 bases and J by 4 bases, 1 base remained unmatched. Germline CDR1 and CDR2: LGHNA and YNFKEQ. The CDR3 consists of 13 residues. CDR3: CASSQRDSYGYTF. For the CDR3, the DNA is TGTGCCAGCAGCCAAAGGGACAGCTATGGCTACACCTTC.

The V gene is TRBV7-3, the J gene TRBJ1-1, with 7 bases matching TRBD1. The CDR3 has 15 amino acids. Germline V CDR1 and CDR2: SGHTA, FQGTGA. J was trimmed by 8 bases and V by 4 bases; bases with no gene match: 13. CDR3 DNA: TGTGCCAGCAGCTCCCAGGGGGGAAGCGCAACCGAAGCTTTCTTT. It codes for CASSSQGGSATEAFF.

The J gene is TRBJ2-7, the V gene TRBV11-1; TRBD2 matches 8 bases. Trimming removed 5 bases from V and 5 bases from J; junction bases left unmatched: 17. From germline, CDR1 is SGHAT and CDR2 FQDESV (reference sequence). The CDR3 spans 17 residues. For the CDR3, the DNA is TGTGCCAGCAGCCGCTCGGGGGAAGCGGGGGTCCCCCACGAGCAGTACTTC. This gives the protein CASSRSGEAGVPHEQYF.

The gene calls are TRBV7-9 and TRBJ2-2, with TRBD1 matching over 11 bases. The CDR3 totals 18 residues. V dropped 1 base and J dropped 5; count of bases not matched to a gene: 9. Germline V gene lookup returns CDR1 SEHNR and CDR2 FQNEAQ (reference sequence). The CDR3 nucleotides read TGTGCCAGCAGCTTAGTCCCGGGACAGGGGGGTTCGACCGGGGAGCTGTTTTTT. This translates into CASSLVPGQGGSTGELFF.

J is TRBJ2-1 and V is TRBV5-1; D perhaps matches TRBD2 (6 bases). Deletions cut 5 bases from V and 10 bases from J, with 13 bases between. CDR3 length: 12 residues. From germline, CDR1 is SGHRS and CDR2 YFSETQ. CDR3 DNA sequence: TGCGCCAGCAGTTGGTTCGGAGGGGAGCAGTTCTTC. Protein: CASSWFGGEQFF.

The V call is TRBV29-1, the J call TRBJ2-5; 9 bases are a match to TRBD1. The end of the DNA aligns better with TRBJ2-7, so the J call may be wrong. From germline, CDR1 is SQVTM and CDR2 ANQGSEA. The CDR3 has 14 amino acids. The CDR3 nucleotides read TGCAGCGTTGTAGGGACAGGGTCTCCCTACGAGCAGTACTTC. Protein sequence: CSVVGTGSPYEQYF.